This T cell receptor (beta chain) is drawn from a study of a mutant IDH1 vaccine in newly diagnosed glioma. Repertoires were generated with immunoSEQ multiplex PCR, while TCRdb's copy carries only in-frame clones and drops some. In the table there are around 52,000 clones, around 80% of which are singletons. Comment on this clone: What it binds is unknown.

Trimming stripped 2 bases from V and 0 bases from J, with 14 bases between. CDR3 length: 17 residues. Germline CDR1 and CDR2: ENHRY and SYGVKD. Time point indicated: week 5, during vaccination. Vaccinated patients received 300 ug of mutant IDH1 20-mer peptide per dose, with topical imiquimod. The V call is TRBV10-3, the J call TRBJ2-4, with D possibly TRBD2 on 6 matching bases. This sequence was found in a woman aged 40 to 50 with glioma. This sample comprised PBMCs, obtained from a glioma patient whose treatment included an IDH1 peptide vaccine. CDR3 nucleotide sequence: TGTGCCATCAGTGAGCGAACAACCGGGGGAGCCAAAAACATTCAGTACTTC. Translation: CAISERTTGGAKNIQYF.